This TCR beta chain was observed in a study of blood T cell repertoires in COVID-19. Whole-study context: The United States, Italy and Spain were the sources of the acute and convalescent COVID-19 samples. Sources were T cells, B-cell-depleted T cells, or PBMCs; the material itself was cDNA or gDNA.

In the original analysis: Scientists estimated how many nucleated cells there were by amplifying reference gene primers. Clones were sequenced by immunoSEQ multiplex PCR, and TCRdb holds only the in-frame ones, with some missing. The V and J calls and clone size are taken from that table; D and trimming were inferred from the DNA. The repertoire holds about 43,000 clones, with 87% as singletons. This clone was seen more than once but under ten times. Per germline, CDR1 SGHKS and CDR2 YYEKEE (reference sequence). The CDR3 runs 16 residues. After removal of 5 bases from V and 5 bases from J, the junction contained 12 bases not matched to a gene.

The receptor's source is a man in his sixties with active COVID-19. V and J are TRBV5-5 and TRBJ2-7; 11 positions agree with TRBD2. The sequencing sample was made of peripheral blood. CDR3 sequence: CASSHPTSGSSNEQYF. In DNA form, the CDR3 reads TGTGCCAGCAGTCACCCCACTAGCGGGAGTAGTAACGAGCAGTACTTC.